The sequence of this TCR beta chain was determined in a study of blood T cell repertoires in COVID-19. How the authors handled the data: Reference gene primers were amplified, and this amplification served to estimate nucleated cell counts. Method: immunoSEQ multiplex PCR; TCRdb's copy keeps in-frame clones and lacks some. The V and J calls and the clone size are those of that table, but D and trimming were determined from the DNA. The repertoire holds 250,000 to 300,000 clones, about nine tenths seen once, with roughly 2.2% in the top ten. This clone was observed a single time. The sequenced sample consisted of peripheral blood. This sequence originates from a man aged 50 to 59 with acute or convalescent COVID-19.

The chain's CDR3 is CASSQAEGRSTDTQYF. The CDR3 region has the DNA TGTGCCAGCAGCCAAGCGGAGGGGAGGAGCACAGATACGCAGTATTTT. The chain carries TRBV3-1 (or the pseudogene TRBV3-2) and TRBJ2-3, with D possibly matching TRBD2 (6 bases). CDR1 and CDR2 from the germline V gene are LGHDT and YNNKEL (reference sequence). V lost 1 base and J lost 0, with 11 bases in between. The CDR3 consists of 16 residues.